The sequence of this TCR beta chain was determined in a study of blood T cell repertoires in COVID-19. In the study overall: Acute and convalescent COVID-19 samples came from the United States, Italy and Spain. PBMCs, B-cell-depleted T cells, or T cells provided the cDNA or gDNA that made up the material.

The CDR3 covers 12 residues. Germline V gene sequence: CDR1 SGHTA, CDR2 FQGNSA. The germline V and J ends were trimmed by 2 bases and 5 bases, with 6 bases remaining between them. Participants were placed into cohorts based on the clinical history they reported. Two negative PCRs, clearance, or symptom resolution characterized the recovered Cohort 3 donors. Using immunoSEQ multiplex PCR, the repertoire was profiled, and TCRdb retains in-frame clones only, with some absent. Altogether around 380,000 clones are present, more than 70% being singletons, with the ten largest covering 1.3%. Material: PBMCs or T cells enriched from blood (not recorded which). This TCR came from a young man who had recovered from COVID-19. The chain employs TRBV7-2 and TRBJ1-2; D unclear. The CDR3 DNA reads as TGTGCCAGCAGCTTAAGGGAGTATGGCTACACCTTC. It encodes CASSLREYGYTF.